This T cell receptor (beta chain) was obtained from a study of cytomegalovirus exposure and HLA in healthy donors. Background on the study: Among around 200 million T cells, an earlier analysis found roughly 100 million unique TCR beta sequences. General study points: An analysis that was carried out later associated 16,000 or so TCR beta sequences with HLA alleles at 0.05 false discovery rate. Prediction of most subjects' HLA-A and HLA-B alleles by TCR beta sequences was reportedly accurate.

V lost 2 bases, J lost 3 bases, and 13 bases lay in between. CDR3 length: 16 residues. Germline V gene sequence: CDR1 SNHLY, CDR2 FYNNEI. The PCR had 60 Vbeta and 13 Jbeta primers. Generated by immunoSEQ multiplex PCR, the TCRdb table keeps only in-frame clones and is missing some. The table has 59,000 or so clones, about 69% seen once. Points on this clone: The antigen is unknown.

The specimen sequenced was PBMCs. This chain joins TRBV2 and TRBJ1-4, with a possible D match to TRBD1 (5 bases). This receptor was taken from a man aged 30 to 39 in good health and CMV-seropositive. The CDR3 protein is CASSETHRPSNEKLFF. As DNA, the CDR3 is TGTGCCAGCAGTGAAACCCACAGGCCATCTAATGAAAAACTGTTTTTT.